This T cell receptor (beta chain) came from a study of cytomegalovirus exposure and HLA in healthy donors. With respect to this clone: Antigen: not known.

General study points: Cytomegalovirus status was reportedly diagnosed by the classifier with high specificity and sensitivity.

The length of the CDR3 is 10 residues. Per the germline V gene, CDR1 is MNHEY and CDR2 is SMNVEV (reference sequence). Trimming pared 3 bases from V and 9 bases from J, leaving 5 bases between. Vbeta (60) and Jbeta (13) primers were used in the PCR. Study processing details: There were tens of millions of unique TCR beta chains by a later count, and about 12 million of them were shared. The protocol was immunoSEQ multiplex PCR, while the TCRdb copy is restricted to in-frame clones and leaves out a portion. The DNA was the basis for D and trimming; V, J and clone size are from that table. The listing records some 120,000 clones.

This receptor was taken from a man aged 18 to 30 in good health and CMV-seronegative. The sample taken for sequencing was PBMCs. This sequence joins TRBV27 and TRBJ2-5; D gene uncertain. The CDR3: CASSFSAQYF. CDR3 in DNA: TGTGCCAGCAGTTTTTCGGCCCAGTACTTC.